Listed here are 6 T cell receptor beta chains from one sample, sequenced in a study of blood T cell repertoires in COVID-19. Measured with immunoSEQ multiplex PCR; TCRdb has only the in-frame clones, and not every one. The sample shows 200,000 to 300,000 clones, roughly 80% of them seen only once. Sequenced sample: peripheral blood. The source is a woman aged 80 or older with acute or convalescent COVID-19.

V and J are TRBV19 and TRBJ1-1; possible D gene TRBD1, 6 bases. The CDR3 extends over 14 amino acids. Deletions cut 10 bases from V and 4 bases from J, with 19 bases between. CDR1 LNHDA and CDR2 SQIVND come from the germline V gene (reference sequence). The CDR3 region has the DNA TGTGCCACCCTAATGGGAGGGGGGACCACTGAAGCTTTCTTT. Translation gives CATLMGGGTTEAFF.

The V gene is TRBV29-1, the J gene TRBJ1-4; the D gene is possibly TRBD1 (6 bases). The germline V and J ends were trimmed by 7 bases and 8 bases, with 17 bases remaining between them. The CDR3 has 13 amino acids. CDR1 and CDR2 from the germline V gene are SQVTM and ANQGSEA. In nucleotides, the CDR3 is TGCAGCGCAGCACCGACAGGAGGAGAAAAACTGTTTTTT. Encoded protein: CSAAPTGGEKLFF.

The chain combines TRBV14 with TRBJ2-6, with TRBD2 matching 16 bases. Unmatched junction bases numbered 1, after V lost 0 bases and J lost 2 bases. The germline CDR1 and CDR2 sequences are SGHDN and FVKESK. CDR3 length: 19 residues. The CDR3 DNA reads TGTGCCAGCAGCCAAGATGGGACTAGCGGGGGGGCTGGGGCCAACGTCCTGACTTTC. Amino acids: CASSQDGTSGGAGANVLTF.

This clone was detected only a few times. J is TRBJ1-2 and V is TRBV29-1, with D unclear. Trimming left V 2 bases short and J 0 bases short, with 7 bases between. The CDR3 loop spans 13 amino acids. Germline V lookup: CDR1 SQVTM, CDR2 ANQGSEA. CDR3 region: CSVEFIPNYGYTF. The DNA of the CDR3 is TGCAGCGTTGAATTTATCCCTAACTATGGCTACACCTTC.

In DNA form, the CDR3 reads TGCAGTGCCGGACAGAACTATGGCTACACCTTC. Protein: CSAGQNYGYTF. This chain links TRBV20-1 with TRBJ1-2; D is perhaps TRBD1 (6 bases). The V gene's germline CDR1 is DFQATT and CDR2 SNEGSKA (reference sequence). The V end was cut by 6 bases, the J end by 2 bases, with 7 bases between. The CDR3 has 11 amino acids.

V gene TRBV6-5 combines with J gene TRBJ1-1, with TRBD1 as a possible D gene (6 bases). The V gene's germline CDR1 is MNHEY and CDR2 SVGAGI. Trimming stripped 5 bases from V and 4 bases from J, with 14 bases between. There are 14 residues in the CDR3. DNA of the CDR3: TGTGCCAGCAGTCCCGACAGGTTGGGCACTGAAGCTTTCTTT. Its translation: CASSPDRLGTEAFF.